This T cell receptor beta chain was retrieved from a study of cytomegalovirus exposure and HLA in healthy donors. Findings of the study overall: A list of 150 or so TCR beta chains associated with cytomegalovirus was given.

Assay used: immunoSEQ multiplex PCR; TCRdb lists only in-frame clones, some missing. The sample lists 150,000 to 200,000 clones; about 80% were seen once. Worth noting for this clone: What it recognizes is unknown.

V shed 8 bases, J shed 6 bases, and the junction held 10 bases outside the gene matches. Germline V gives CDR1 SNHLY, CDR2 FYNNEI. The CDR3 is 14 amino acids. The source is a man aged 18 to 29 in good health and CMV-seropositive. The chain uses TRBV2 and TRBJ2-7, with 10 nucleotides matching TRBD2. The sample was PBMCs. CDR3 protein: CASLSAGGPGEQYF. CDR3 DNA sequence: TGTGCCAGCTTGTCAGCGGGAGGGCCAGGCGAGCAGTACTTC.